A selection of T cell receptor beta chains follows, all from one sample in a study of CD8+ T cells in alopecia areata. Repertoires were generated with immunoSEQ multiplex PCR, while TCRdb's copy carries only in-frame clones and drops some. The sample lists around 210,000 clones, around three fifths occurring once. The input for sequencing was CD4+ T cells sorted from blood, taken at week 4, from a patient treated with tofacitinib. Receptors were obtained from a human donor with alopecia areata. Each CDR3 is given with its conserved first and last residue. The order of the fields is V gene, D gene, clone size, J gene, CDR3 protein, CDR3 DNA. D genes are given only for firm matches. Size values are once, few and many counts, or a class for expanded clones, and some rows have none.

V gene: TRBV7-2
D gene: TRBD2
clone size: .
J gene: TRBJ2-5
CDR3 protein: CASSIVAGGPETQYF
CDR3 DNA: TGTGCCAGCAGCATCGTAGCGGGGGGGCCGGAGACCCAGTACTTC

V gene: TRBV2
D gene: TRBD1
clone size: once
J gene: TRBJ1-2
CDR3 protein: CASSEDRGGYTF
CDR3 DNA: TGTGCCAGCAGTGAGGACAGGGGCGGCTACACCTTC

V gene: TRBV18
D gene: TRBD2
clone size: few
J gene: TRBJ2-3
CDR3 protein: CASSPNQPSGGTDTQYF
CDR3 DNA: TGTGCCAGCTCCCCCAACCAGCCCAGCGGGGGGACAGATACGCAGTATTTT

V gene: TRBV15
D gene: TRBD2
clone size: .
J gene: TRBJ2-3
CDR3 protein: CATSRAGGSLHTDTQYF
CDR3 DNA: TGTGCCACCAGCAGAGCGGGGGGGAGCCTACACACAGATACGCAGTATTTT

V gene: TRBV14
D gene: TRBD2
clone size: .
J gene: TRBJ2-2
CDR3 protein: CASSRRGTRRLAGGPDDTGELFF
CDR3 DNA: TGTGCCAGCAGCCGAAGAGGGACTCGGAGACTAGCGGGGGGGCCCGATGACACCGGGGAGCTGTTTTTT

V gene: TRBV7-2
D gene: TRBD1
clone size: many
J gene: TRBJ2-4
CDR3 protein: CASSPQGGGQNIQYF
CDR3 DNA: TGTGCCAGCAGCCCCCAAGGGGGCGGTCAAAACATTCAGTACTTC

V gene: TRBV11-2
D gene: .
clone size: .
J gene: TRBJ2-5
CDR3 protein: CASSFYQETQYF
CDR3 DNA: TGTGCCAGCAGCTTTTACCAAGAGACCCAGTACTTC

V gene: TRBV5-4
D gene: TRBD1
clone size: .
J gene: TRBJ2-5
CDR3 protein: CASSPGTGGMETQYF
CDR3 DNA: TGTGCCAGCAGCCCCGGGACAGGGGGCATGGAGACCCAGTACTTC

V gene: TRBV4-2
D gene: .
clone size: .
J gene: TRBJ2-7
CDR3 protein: CASSLAVGGSYEQYF
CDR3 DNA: TGTGCCAGCAGCTTAGCCGTCGGTGGGTCCTACGAGCAGTACTTC

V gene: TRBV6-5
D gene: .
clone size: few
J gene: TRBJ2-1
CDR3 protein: CASRGGGINEQFF
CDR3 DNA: TGTGCCAGTCGTGGTGGTGGGATTAATGAGCAGTTCTTC

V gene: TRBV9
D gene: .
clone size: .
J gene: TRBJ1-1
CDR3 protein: CASSVGGGRTEAFF
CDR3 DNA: TGTGCCAGCAGCGTAGGAGGAGGGAGGACTGAAGCTTTCTTT

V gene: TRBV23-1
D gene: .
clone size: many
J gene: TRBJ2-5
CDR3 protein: CASRRTHGQRTQYF
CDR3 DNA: TGCGCCAGCAGGAGAACGCACGGACAGCGGACCCAGTACTTC

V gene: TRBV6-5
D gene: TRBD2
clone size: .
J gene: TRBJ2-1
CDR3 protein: CASSSTSGPYNEQFF
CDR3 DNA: TGTGCCAGCAGCTCAACTAGCGGGCCCTACAATGAGCAGTTCTTC

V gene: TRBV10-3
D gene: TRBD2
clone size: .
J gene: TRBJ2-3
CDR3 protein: CAISGLAGADTQYF
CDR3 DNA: TGTGCCATCAGTGGACTAGCGGGGGCAGATACGCAGTATTTT

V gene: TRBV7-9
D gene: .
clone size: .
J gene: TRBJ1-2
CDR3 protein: CASSLTRGGEYGYTF
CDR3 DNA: TGTGCCAGCAGCTTAACCAGGGGCGGGGAATATGGCTACACCTTC

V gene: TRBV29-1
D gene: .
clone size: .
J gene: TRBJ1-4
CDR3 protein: CSVGTRLTNEKLFF
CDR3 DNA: TGCAGCGTTGGGACAAGGCTAACTAATGAAAAACTGTTTTTT

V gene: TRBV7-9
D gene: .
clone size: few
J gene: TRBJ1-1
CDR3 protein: CASSLLLGEGTEAFF
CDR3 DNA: TGTGCCAGCAGCTTATTACTGGGGGAGGGAACTGAAGCTTTCTTT

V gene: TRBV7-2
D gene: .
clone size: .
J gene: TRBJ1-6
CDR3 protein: CASSLVWQANSPLHF
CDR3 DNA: TGTGCCAGCAGCTTAGTCTGGCAGGCTAATTCACCCCTCCACTTT

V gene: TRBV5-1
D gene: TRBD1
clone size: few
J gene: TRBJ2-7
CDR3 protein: CASSSLGTGGAHYEQYF
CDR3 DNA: TGCGCCAGCAGCTCCCTCGGGACAGGGGGCGCCCACTACGAGCAGTACTTC

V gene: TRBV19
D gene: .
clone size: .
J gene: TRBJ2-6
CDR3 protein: CASSALQGSGANVLTF
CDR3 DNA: TGTGCCAGTAGTGCCCTACAGGGCTCCGGGGCCAACGTCCTGACTTTC

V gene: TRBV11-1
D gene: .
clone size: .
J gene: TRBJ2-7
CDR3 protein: CASSQGGQVSIYEQYF
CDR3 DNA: TGTGCCAGCAGCCAGGGAGGACAGGTCAGCATCTACGAGCAGTACTTC

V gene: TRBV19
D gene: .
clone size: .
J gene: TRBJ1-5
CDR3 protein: CATKRGPGSNQPQHF
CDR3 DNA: TGTGCCACCAAACGGGGACCCGGTAGCAATCAGCCCCAGCATTTT

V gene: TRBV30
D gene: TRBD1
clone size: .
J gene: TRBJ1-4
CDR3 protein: CAWNRDRGGKLFF
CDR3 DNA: TGTGCCTGGAACCGTGACAGGGGGGGAAAACTGTTTTTT

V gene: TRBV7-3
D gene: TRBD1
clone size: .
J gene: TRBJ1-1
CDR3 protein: CASSLSQGAGAFF
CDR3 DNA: TGTGCCAGCAGCTTAAGCCAGGGGGCTGGGGCTTTCTTT

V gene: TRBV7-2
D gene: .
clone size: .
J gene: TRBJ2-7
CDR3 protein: CASSLASGSYEQYF
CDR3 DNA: TGTGCCAGCAGCTTAGCTAGCGGCTCCTACGAGCAGTACTTC

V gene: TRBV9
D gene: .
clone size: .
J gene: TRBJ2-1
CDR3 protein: CASSVLGRNEQFF
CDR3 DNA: TGTGCCAGCAGCGTACTGGGGCGGAATGAGCAGTTCTTC

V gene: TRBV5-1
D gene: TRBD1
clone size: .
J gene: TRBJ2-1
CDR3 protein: CASSLDRGYNEQFF
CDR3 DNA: TGCGCCAGCAGCTTGGACAGGGGCTACAATGAGCAGTTCTTC

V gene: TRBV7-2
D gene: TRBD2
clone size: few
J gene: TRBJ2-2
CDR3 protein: CASSLVSSGGTNTGELFF
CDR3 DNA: TGTGCCAGCAGCTTAGTTTCTAGCGGGGGCACGAACACCGGGGAGCTGTTTTTT

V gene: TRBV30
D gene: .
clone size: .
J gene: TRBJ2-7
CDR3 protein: CAWSKGGPYEQYF
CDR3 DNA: TGTGCCTGGTCAAAGGGGGGCCCCTACGAGCAGTACTTC

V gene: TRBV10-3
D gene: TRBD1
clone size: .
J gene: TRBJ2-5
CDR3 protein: CAISDREETQYF
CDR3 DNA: TGTGCCATCAGCGACAGGGAAGAGACCCAGTACTTC

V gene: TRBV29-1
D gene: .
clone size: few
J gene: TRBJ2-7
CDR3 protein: CSTESVGGEQYF
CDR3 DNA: TGCAGCACTGAGAGCGTGGGTGGCGAGCAGTACTTC

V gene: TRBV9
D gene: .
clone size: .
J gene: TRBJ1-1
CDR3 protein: CASSVLPASGAFF
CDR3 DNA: TGTGCCAGCAGCGTCCTACCTGCCTCGGGGGCTTTCTTT

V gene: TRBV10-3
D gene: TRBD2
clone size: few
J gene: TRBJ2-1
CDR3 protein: CAISESGGGTYNEQFF
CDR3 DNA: TGTGCCATCAGTGAGTCTGGCGGGGGGACCTACAATGAGCAGTTCTTC

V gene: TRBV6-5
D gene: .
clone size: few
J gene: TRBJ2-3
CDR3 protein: CASSYQLPSNTQYF
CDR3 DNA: TGTGCCAGCAGTTACCAGCTTCCTAGCAATACGCAGTATTTT

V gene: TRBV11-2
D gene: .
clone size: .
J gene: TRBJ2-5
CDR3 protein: CASSLERIGAQYF
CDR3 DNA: TGTGCCAGCAGCTTAGAGAGGATAGGGGCCCAGTACTTC

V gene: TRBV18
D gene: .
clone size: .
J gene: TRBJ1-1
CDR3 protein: CASSPNQGRNTEAFF
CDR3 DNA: TGTGCCAGCTCCCCGAACCAGGGGAGGAACACTGAAGCTTTCTTT

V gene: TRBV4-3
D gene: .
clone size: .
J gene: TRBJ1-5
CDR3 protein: CASSQDLGGGSNQPQHF
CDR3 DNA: TGCGCCAGCAGCCAAGATTTGGGAGGGGGTAGCAATCAGCCCCAGCATTTT

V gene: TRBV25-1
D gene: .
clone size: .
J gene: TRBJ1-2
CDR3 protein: CASPPTPGPNYGYTF
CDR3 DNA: TGTGCCAGCCCCCCAACTCCGGGACCTAACTATGGCTACACCTTC

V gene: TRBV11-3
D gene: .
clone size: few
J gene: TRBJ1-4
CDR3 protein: CASSPPRDPGDEKLFF
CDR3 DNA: TGTGCCAGCAGCCCGCCCCGGGACCCGGGAGATGAAAAACTGTTTTTT

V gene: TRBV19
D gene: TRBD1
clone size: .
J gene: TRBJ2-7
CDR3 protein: CASSILKSDRGLPYEQYF
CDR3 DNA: TGTGCCAGTAGTATCCTAAAATCGGACAGGGGGCTTCCCTACGAGCAGTACTTC

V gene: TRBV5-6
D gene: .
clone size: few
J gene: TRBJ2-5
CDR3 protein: CASSFTNQETQYF
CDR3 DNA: TGTGCCAGCAGCTTTACGAACCAAGAGACCCAGTACTTC

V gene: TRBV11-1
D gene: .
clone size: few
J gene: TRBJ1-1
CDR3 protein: CASSLDSWNTEAFF
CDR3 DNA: TGTGCCAGCAGCTTAGATAGTTGGAACACTGAAGCTTTCTTT

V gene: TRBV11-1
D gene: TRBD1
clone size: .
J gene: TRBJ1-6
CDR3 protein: CASSPQGVDSPLHF
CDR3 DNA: TGTGCCAGCAGCCCACAGGGGGTGGATTCACCCCTCCACTTT

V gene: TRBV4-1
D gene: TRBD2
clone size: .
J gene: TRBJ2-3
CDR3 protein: CASSTPSGLAGRYTDTQYF
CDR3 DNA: TGCGCCAGCAGCACCCCCTCTGGACTAGCGGGGAGATACACAGATACGCAGTATTTT

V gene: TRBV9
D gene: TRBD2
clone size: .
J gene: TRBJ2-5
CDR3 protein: CASSPSQRGKTQYF
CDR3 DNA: TGTGCCAGCAGCCCAAGCCAGCGGGGGAAGACCCAGTACTTC

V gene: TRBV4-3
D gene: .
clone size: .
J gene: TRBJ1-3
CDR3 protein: CASSQIDSSGNTIYF
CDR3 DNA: TGCGCCAGCAGCCAAATTGACAGCTCTGGAAACACCATATATTTT

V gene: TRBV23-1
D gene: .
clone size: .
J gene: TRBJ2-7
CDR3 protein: CASSLPEVRGEQYF
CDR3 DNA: TGCGCCAGCAGTCTTCCGGAGGTCAGGGGCGAGCAGTACTTC

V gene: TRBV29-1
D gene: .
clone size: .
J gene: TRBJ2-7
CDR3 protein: CSVGDGSYEQYF
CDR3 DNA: TGCAGCGTTGGGGACGGCTCCTACGAGCAGTACTTC

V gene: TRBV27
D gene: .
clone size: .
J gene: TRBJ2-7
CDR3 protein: CASSIAGRSSYEQYF
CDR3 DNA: TGTGCCAGCAGTATCGCGGGACGGAGCTCCTACGAGCAGTACTTC

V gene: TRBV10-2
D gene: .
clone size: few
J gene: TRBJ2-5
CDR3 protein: CASSGHRGETQYF
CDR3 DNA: TGCGCCAGCAGCGGGCACAGAGGAGAGACCCAGTACTTC

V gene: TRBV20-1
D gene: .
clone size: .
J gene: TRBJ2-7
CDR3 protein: CSVLDVYEQYF
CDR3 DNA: TGCAGTGTTCTGGACGTCTACGAGCAGTACTTC

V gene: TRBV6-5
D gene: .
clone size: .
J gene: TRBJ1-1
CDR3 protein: CASSMGAEAFF
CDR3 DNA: TGTGCCAGCAGTATGGGCGCTGAAGCTTTCTTT

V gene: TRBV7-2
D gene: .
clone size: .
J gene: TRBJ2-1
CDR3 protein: CASSPRWGYNEQFF
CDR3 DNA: TGTGCCAGCAGCCCTCGATGGGGTTACAATGAGCAGTTCTTC

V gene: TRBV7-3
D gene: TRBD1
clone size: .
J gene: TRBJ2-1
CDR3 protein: CASSLSGQGANEQFF
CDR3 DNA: TGTGCCAGCAGCTTAAGCGGACAGGGGGCAAATGAGCAGTTCTTC

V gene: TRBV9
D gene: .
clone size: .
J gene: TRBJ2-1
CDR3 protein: CASSVVTLSDEQFF
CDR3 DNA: TGTGCCAGCAGCGTAGTGACACTAAGCGACGAGCAGTTCTTC